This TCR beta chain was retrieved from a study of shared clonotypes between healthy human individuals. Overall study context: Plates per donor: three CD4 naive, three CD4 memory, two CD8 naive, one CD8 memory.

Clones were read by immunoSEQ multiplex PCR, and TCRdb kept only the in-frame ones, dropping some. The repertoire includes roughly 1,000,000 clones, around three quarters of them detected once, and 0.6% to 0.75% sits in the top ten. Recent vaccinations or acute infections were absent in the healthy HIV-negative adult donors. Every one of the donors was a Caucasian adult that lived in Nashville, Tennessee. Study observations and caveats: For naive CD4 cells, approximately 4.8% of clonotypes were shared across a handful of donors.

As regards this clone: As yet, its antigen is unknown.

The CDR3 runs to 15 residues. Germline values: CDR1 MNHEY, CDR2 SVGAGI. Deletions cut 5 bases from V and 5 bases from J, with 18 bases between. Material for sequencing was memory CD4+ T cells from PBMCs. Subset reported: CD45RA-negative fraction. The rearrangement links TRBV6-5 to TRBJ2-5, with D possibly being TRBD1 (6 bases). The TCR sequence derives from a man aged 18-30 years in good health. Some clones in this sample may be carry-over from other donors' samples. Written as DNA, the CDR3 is TGTGCCAGCAGTACCCCGGGACAAGGTGCGGAGACCCAGTACTTC. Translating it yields CASSTPGQGAETQYF.